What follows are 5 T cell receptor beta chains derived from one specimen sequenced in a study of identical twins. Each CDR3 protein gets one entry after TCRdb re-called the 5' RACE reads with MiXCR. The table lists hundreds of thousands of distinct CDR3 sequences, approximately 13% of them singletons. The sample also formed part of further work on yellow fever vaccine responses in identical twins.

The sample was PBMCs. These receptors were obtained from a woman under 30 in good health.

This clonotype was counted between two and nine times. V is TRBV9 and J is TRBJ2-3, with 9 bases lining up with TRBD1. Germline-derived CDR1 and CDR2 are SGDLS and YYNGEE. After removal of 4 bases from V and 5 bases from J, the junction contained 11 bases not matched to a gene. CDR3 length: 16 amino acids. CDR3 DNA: TGTGCCAGCAGCCCCCAGGGGACAGGGATTCAAGATACGCAGTATTTT. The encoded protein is CASSPQGTGIQDTQYF.

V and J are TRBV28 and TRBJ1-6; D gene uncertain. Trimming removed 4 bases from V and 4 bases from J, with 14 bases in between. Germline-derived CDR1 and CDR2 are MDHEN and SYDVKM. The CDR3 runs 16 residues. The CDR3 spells CASSSSRREYNSPLHF. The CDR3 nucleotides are TGTGCCAGCAGTTCTTCCAGGCGGGAATATAATTCACCCCTCCACTTT.

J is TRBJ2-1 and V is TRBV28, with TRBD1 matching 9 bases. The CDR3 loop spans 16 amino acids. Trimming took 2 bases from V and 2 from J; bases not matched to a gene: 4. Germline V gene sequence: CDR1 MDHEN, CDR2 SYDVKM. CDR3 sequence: CASSLIGQGTYNEQFF. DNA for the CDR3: TGTGCCAGCAGTTTAATCGGACAGGGGACCTACAATGAGCAGTTCTTC.

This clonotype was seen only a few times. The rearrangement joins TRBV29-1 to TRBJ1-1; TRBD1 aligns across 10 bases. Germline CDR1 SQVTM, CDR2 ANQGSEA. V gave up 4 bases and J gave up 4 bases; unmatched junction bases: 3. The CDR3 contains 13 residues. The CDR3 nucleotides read TGCAGCGTTGGACAGGGGGCTGGCACTGAAGCTTTCTTT. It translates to CSVGQGAGTEAFF.

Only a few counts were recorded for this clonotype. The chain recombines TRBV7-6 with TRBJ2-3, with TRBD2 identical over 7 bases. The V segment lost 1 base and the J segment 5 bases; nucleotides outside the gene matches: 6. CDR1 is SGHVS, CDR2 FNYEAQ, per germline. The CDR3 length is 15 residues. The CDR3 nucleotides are TGTGCCAGCAGCTTAGGAAGCGGGGACCTAGATACGCAGTATTTT. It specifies CASSLGSGDLDTQYF.